This T cell receptor (beta chain) emerged from a study of blood T cell repertoires in COVID-19. On the study more broadly: Researchers got acute and convalescent COVID-19 samples from the United States, Italy and Spain.

Using immunoSEQ multiplex PCR, the repertoire was profiled, and TCRdb retains in-frame clones only, with some absent. This sample carries around 280,000 clones, approximately 84% of them seen once, and the ten largest clones take 2% to 2.5%. V dropped 7 bases and J dropped 0 bases, with 15 bases sitting between them. The CDR3 extends over 15 amino acids. The germline V gene has CDR1 SNHLY and CDR2 FYNNEI. This sequence joins TRBV2 and TRBJ1-1; D not certain. Sequenced material: peripheral blood. This clonotype was sampled from a woman under 40 who had recovered from COVID-19. The CDR3 loop reads CASISGSGVNTEAFF. The CDR3 nucleotides are TGTGCCAGCATCTCGGGGTCTGGGGTGAACACTGAAGCTTTCTTT.